This T cell receptor (beta chain) was obtained from a study of cytomegalovirus exposure and HLA in healthy donors. Study outcomes and limitations: The study found most TCR sequences rare, yet found some public TCRs in many donors. Earlier analysis looked at TCR beta V segments, and most were productive about 87% or about 30% of the time. Fewer than 200 TCR beta chains were listed as cytomegalovirus-associated. Later, TCR association rates were found to vary by HLA locus, highest for DRB1 and lowest for HLA-C.

From germline, CDR1 is SGHRS and CDR2 YFSETQ. The CDR3 totals 13 residues. Trimming stripped 0 bases from V and 6 bases from J, with 7 bases between. Comment on this clone: The antigen is unknown.

Vbeta (60) and Jbeta (13) primers were used in the PCR. The data were produced by immunoSEQ multiplex PCR, yet TCRdb's version contains in-frame clones alone and is incomplete. In the table there are around 160,000 clones, over 60% of which are singletons. The sample comprised PBMCs. The receptor was derived from a man aged 35 to 55 in good health and CMV-seropositive. The V and J genes are TRBV5-1 and TRBJ2-1; no clear D gene. The CDR3 nucleotides read TGCGCCAGCAGCTTGGGTACAACCAATGAGCAGTTCTTC. It translates to CASSLGTTNEQFF.